This TCR beta chain stems from a study of regulatory and conventional T cells in RAG deficiency. Findings and caveats of the study: Shorter CDR3s in all patient subsets; >85% Treg-Tconv overlap in Omenn. Other subsets showed roughly 10-fold reductions, but Treg unique TCR beta sequences fell approximately 100-fold in these patients.

Worth noting for this clone: Its antigen is not known.

Only in-frame clones appear in the TCRdb table, and some are missing; sequencing was by immunoSEQ multiplex PCR. The sample has fewer than 35,000 clones; 89% are singletons. This CDR3 has 15 residues. After removal of 6 bases from V and 2 bases from J, the junction contained 6 bases not matched to a gene. The germline V gene has CDR1 MDHEN and CDR2 SYDVKM. These data were also reused for a study on regulatory T cells. That publication notes: The PCR used 52 TRBV and 13 TRBJ primers.

This clonotype was sampled from a human donor in good health. Sequenced sample: CD8+ T cells sorted from blood. V gene TRBV28 combines with J gene TRBJ1-2, with 10 bases matching TRBD1. The CDR3 DNA sequence: TGTGCCAGCAGCCCCGGGACAGGGGCAAACTATGGCTACACCTTC. Its protein is CASSPGTGANYGYTF.